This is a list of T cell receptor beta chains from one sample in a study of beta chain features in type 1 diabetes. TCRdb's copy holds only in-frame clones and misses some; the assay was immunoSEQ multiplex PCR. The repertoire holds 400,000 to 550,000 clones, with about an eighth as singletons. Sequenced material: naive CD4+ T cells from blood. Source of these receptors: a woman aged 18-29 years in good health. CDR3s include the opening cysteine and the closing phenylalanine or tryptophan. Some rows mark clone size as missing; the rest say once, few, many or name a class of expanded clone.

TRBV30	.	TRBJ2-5	CAWASLGEQYF
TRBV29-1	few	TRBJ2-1	CSVVDRGTSNEQFF
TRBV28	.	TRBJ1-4	CASSFDEKLFF
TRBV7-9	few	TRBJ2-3	CASSPGGLITDTQYF
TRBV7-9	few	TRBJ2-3	CASSLVPTSTDTQYF
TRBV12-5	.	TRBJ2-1	CASGLARQAEQFF
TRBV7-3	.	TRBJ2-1	CASSLRVKTGQGVNEQFF
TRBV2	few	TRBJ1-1	CARGQGMNTEAFF
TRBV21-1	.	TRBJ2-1	CASSKGSGNNEQFF
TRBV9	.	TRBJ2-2	CASSDLRELFF
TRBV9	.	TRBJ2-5	CASSVRGVAQETQYF
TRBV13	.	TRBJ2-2	CASSFRGTGELFF
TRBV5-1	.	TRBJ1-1	CASSLEGGWDTEAFF
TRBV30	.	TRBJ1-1	CAWMGQGNTEAFF
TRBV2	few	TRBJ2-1	CASRRDENNEQFF
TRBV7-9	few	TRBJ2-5	CASSLGVAQETQYF
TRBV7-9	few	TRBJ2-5	CASSLAGGKETQYF
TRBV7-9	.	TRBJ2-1	CASSFVNVYNEQFF
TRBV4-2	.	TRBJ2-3	CASSQGGGGLGDTQYF
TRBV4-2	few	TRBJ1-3	CASSFGLNQGSGNTIYF
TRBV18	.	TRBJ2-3	CASSQTPGDTQYF
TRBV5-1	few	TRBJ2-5	CASSLGGSQETQYF
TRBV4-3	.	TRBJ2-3	CASSPLNHAPTDTQYF
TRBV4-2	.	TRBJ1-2	CASSQDPGVYGYTF
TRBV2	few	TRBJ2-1	CASSVRLASYNEQFF
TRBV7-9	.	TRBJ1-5	CASSQNTGDNQPQHF
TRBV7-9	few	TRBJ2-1	CASSLVGGERSYNEQFF
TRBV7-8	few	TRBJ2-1	CASSFGTGSYNEQFF
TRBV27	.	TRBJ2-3	CASSSGVTQYF
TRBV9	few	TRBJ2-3	CASSVDRERYTDTQYF
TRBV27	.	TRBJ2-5	CASSLARQETQYF
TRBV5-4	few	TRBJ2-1	CASSRTRGSQFF
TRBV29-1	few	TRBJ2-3	CSVVVAGGPTDTQYF
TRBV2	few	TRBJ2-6	CASIPRSVSSGANVLTF
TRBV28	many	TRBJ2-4	CASRDIAKNIQYF
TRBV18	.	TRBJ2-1	CASSRSPTYNEQFF
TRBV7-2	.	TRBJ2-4	CASSPGGLGDIQYF
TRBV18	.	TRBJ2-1	CASSPGLGPYNEQFF
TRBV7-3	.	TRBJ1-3	CASSLSSQGGGFSGNTIYF
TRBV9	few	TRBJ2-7	CASSPSGTYEQYF
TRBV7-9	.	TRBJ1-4	CASRSTAGANEKLFF
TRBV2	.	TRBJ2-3	CASSVQDYTDTQYF
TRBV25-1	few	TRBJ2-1	CASSEVTRNEQFF
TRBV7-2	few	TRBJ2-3	CASSLPLRTDTQYF
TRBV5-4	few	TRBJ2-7	CASSLGGRSSYEQYF
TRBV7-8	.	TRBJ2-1	CASTLGGGPYNEQFF
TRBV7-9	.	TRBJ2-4	CASSANSVQYF
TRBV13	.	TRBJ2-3	CASSFDSSTDTQYF
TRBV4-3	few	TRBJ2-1	CASSPQPGLADFNEQFF
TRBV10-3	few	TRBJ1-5	CAASDRTNQPQHF
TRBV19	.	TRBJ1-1	CASSTGVWVTEAFF
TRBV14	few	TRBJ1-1	CASSLTGAHTEAFF
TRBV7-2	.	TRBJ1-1	CASSPYRGRNTEAFF
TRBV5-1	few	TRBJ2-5	CASSLEGSGTQYF
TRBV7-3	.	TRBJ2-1	CASSLSGASYNEQFF